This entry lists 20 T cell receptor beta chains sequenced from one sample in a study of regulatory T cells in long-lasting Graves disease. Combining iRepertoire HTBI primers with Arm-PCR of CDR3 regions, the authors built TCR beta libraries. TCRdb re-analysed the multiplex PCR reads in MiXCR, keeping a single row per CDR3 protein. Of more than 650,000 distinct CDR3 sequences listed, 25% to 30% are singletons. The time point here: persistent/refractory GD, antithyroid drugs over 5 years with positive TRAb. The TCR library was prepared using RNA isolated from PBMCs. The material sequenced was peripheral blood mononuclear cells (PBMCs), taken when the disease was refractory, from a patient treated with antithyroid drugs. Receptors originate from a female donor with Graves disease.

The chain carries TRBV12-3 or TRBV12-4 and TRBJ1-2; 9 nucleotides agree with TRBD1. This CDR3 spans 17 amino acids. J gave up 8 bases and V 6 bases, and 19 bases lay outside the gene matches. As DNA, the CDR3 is TGTGCCAGCAGATCCAATCCGGGACAGGGAGGGCTGGAAGGCTACACCTTC. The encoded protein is CASRSNPGQGGLEGYTF.

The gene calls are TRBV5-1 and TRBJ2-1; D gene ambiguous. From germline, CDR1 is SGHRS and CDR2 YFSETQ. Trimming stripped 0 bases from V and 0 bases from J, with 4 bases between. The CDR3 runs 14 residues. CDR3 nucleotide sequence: TGCGCCAGCAGCTTGGGGTTCTCCTACAATGAGCAGTTCTTC. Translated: CASSLGFSYNEQFF.

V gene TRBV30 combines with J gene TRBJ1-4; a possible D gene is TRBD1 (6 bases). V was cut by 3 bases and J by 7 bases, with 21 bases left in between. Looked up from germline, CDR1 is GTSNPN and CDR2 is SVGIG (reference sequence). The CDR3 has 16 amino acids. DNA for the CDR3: TGTGCCTGGAGAGTCCGGGACACAGGGAGCGGTGAAAAACTGTTTTTT. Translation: CAWRVRDTGSGEKLFF.

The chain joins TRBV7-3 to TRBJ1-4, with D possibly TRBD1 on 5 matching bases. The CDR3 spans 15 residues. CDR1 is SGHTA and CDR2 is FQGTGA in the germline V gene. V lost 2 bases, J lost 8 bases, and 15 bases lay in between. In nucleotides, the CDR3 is TGTGCCAGCAGCTTAGGAGGGGTGACGAACGAAAAACTGTTTTTT. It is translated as CASSLGGVTNEKLFF.

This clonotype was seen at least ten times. Here the CDR3 reads CASSFRVSNYGYTF. CDR3 nucleotides: TGTGCCAGCAGTTTCAGGGTATCCAACTATGGCTACACCTTC. The chain carries TRBV12-3 or TRBV12-4 and TRBJ1-2; the D gene is possibly TRBD1 (5 bases). The CDR3 is 14 residues long. The V end was cut by 3 bases, the J end by 2 bases, with 10 bases between.

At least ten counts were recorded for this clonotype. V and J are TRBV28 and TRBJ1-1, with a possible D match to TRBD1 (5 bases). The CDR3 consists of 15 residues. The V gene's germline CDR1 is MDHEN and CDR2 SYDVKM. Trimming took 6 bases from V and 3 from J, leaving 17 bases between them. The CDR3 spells CASRIMRGAYTEAFF. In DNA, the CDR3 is TGTGCCAGCAGAATAATGAGGGGCGCTTACACTGAAGCTTTCTTT.

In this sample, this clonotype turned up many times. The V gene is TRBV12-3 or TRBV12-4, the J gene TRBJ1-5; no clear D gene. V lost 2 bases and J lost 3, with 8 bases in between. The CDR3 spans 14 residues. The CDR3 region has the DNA TGTGCCAGCAGTTTATGGGGTTCCAATCAGCCCCAGCATTTT. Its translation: CASSLWGSNQPQHF.

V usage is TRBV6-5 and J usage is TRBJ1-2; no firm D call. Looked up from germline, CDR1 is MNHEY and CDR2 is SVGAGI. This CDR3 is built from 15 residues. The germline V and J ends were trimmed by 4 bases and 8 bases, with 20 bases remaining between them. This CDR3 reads CASSSQQLLLRGYTF. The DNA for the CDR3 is TGTGCCAGCAGTTCCCAACAGCTCCTTTTAAGGGGCTACACCTTC.

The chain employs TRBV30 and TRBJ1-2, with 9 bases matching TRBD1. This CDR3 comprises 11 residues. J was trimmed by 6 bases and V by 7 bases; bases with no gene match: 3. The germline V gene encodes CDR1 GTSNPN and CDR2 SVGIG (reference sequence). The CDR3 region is CAYWTGDGYTF. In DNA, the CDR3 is TGTGCCTACTGGACAGGGGATGGCTACACCTTC.

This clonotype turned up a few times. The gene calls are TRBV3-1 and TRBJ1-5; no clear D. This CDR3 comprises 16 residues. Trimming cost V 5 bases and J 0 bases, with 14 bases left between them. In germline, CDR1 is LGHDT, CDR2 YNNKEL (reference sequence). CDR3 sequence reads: CASSAHPVYSNQPQHF. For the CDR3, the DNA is TGTGCCAGCAGCGCCCACCCAGTGTATAGCAATCAGCCCCAGCATTTT.

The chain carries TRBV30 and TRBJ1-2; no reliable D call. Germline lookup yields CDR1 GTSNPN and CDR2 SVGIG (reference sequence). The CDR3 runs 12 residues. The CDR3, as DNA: TGTGCACTAGGCACCTCTAACTATGGCTACACCTTC. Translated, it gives CALGTSNYGYTF.

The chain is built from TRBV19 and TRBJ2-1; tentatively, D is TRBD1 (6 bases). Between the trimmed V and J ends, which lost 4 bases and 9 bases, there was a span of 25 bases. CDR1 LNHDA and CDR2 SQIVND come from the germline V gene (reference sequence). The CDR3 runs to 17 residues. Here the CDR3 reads CASSTLPLPDSRFEQFF. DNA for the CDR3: TGTGCCAGTAGTACCTTACCCCTCCCGGACAGCAGATTTGAGCAGTTCTTC.

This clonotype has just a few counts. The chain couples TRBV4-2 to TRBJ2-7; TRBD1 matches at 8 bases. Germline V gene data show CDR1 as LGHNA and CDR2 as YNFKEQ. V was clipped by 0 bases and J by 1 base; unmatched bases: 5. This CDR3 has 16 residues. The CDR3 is CASSQEPGTGSYEQYF. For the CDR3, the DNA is TGTGCCAGCAGCCAAGAGCCCGGGACAGGATCCTACGAGCAGTACTTC.

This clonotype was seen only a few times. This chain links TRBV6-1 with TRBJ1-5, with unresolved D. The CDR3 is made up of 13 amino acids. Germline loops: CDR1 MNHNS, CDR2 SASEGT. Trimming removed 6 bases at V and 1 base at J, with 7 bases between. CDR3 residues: CASRQFSNQPQHF. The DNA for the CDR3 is TGTGCCAGCAGACAGTTCAGCAATCAGCCCCAGCATTTT.

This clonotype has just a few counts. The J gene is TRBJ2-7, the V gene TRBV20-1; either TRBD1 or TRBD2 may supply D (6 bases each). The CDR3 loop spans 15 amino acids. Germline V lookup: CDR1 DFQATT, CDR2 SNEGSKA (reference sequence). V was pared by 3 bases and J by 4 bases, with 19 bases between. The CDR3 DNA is TGCAGTGCTAGCGTACTTGGAGGGGGTGGATACGAGCAGTACTTC. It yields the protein CSASVLGGGGYEQYF.

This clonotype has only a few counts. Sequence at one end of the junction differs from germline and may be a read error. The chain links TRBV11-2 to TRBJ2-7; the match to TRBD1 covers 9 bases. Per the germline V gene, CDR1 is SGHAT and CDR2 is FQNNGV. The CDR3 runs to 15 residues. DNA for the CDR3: TGTGCCAGCAGCCCCCGTGGGACAGGGAGCGACGAACAGTACTTC. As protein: CASSPRGTGSDEQYF.

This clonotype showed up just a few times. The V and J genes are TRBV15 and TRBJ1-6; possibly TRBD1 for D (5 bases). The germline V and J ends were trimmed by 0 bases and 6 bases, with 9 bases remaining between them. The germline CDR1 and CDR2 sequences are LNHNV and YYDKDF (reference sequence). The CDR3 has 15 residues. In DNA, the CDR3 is TGTGCCACCAGCAGAGATGGGGCGGGTAATTCACCCCTCCACTTT. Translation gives CATSRDGAGNSPLHF. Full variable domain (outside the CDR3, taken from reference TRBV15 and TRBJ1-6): DAMVIQNPRYQVTQFGKPVTLSCSQTLNHNVMYWYQQKSSQAPKLLFHYYDKDFNNEADTPDNFQSRRPNTSFCFLDIRSPGLGDTAMYLCATSRDGAGNSPLHFGNGTRLTVT.

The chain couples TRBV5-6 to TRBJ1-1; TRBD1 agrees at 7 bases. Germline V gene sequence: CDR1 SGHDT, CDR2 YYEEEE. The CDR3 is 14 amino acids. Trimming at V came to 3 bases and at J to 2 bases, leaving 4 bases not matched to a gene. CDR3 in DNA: TGTGCCAGCAGCTGGGACAGTTTCAACACTGAAGCTTTCTTT. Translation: CASSWDSFNTEAFF.

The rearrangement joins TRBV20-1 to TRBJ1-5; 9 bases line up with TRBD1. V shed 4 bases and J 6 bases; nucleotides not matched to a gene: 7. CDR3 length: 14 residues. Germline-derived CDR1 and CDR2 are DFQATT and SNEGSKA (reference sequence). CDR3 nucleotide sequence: TGCAGTGCTACCGACGGACAGGGGAGTCAGCCCCAGCATTTT. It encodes CSATDGQGSQPQHF.

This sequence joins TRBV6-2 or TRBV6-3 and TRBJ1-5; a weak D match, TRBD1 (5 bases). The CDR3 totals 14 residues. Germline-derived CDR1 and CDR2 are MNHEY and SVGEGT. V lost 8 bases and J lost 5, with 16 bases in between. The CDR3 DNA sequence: TGTGCCAGCGGGTTGGACGGGGGGGATCAGCCCCAGCATTTT. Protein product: CASGLDGGDQPQHF.